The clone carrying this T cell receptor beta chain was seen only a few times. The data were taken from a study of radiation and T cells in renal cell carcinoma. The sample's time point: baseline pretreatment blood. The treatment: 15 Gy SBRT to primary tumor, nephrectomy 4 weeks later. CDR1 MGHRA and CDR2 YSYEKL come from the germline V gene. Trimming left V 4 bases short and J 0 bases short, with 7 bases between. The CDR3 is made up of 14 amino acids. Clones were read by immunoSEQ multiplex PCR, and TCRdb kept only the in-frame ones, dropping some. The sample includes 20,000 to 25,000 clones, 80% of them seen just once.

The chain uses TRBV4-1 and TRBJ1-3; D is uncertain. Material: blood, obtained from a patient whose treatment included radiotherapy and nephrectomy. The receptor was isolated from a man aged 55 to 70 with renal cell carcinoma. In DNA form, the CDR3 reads TGCGCCAGCAGCCTTACAAGCTCTGGAAACACCATATATTTT. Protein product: CASSLTSSGNTIYF.